The T cell receptor beta chain under discussion was sequenced for a study of CD8 T cells in Susac syndrome. Random hexamers were used to reverse transcribe the RNA input (about 0.45 to 1 ug). A multiplex approach, immunoSEQ multiplex PCR, amplified TCR beta CDR3 across 54 Vbeta and 13 Jbeta. A single record per CDR3 protein comes from TCRdb applying MiXCR to the immunoSEQ multiplex PCR reads. The top ten clones hold less than 0.55% of a sample with 40,000 to 55,000 distinct CDR3 sequences, around 93% of them seen once. Sequencing of TCR beta was performed on blood CD8+ T cells and on blood CD4+ T cells. Multiple sclerosis controls were treatment-naive patients with stable or active relapsing-remitting disease. In germline, CDR1 is LGHNA, CDR2 YSLEER. The J segment lost 9 bases and the V segment lost 5 bases, leaving 4 bases of the junction unmatched. The length of the CDR3 is 13 residues.

This clonotype was sampled from a human donor with multiple sclerosis. The sample comprised CD8+ T cells from PBMCs. The chain couples TRBV4-3 to TRBJ2-5; 12 positions agree with TRBD2. Here the CDR3 reads CASSTSGGKAQYF. The CDR3 DNA sequence: TGCGCCAGCAGCACTAGCGGGGGGAAGGCCCAGTACTTC.